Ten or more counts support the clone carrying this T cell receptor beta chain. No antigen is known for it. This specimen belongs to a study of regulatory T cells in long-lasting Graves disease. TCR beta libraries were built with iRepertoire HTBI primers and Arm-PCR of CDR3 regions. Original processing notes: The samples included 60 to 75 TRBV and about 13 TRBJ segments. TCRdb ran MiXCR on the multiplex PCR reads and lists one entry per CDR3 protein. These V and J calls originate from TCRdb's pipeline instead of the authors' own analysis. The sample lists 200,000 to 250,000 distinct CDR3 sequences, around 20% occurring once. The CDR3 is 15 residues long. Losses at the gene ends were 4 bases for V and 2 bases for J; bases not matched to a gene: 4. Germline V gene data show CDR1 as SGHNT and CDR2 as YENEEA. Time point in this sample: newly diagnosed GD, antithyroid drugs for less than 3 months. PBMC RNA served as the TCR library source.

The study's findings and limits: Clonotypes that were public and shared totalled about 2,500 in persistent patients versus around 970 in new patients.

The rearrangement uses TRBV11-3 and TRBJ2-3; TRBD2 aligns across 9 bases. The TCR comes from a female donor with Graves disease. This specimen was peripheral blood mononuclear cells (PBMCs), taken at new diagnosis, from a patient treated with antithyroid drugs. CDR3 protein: CASSWLAGITDTQYF. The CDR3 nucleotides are TGTGCCAGCAGCTGGCTAGCGGGAATCACAGATACGCAGTATTTT.